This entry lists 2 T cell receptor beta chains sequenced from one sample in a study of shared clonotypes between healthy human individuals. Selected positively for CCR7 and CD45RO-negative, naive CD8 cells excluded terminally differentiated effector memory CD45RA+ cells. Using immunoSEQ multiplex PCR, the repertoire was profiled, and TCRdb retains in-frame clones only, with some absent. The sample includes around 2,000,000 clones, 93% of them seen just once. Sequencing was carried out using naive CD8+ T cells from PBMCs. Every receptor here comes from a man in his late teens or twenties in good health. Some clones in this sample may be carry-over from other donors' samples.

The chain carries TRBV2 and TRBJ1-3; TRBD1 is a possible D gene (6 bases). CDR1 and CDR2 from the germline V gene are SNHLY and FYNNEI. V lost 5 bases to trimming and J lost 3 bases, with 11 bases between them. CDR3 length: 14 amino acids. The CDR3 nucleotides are TGTGCCAGCAGTCCCGGGGGCTTTGGAAACACCATATATTTT. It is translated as CASSPGGFGNTIYF.

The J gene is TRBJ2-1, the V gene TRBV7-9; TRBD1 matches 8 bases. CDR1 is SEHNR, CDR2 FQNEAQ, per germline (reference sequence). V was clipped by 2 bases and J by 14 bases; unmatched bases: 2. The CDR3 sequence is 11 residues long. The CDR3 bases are TGTGCCAGCAGCTTATCGGACAGGGAGTTCTTC. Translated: CASSLSDREFF.